The 9 T cell receptor beta chains below were found in one sample sequenced in a study of identical twins. Using its own MiXCR run on the 5' RACE reads, TCRdb lists one record per CDR3 protein. Found here are 1.5 million to 2 million distinct CDR3 sequences, more than 30% of them singletons; the top ten hold less than 0.35%. Sequenced: cord blood. The source of these receptors is a newborn girl in good health.

This clonotype was seen many times. The chain joins TRBV7-8 to TRBJ1-4; perhaps TRBD1 as D (6 bases). Germline lookup yields CDR1 SGHVS and CDR2 FQNEAQ. V was pared by 4 bases and J by 5 bases, with 14 bases between. This CDR3 region has 15 residues. The DNA of the CDR3 is TGTGCCAGCAGCTACCCCCGGCAGGGGAATGAAAAACTGTTTTTT. Amino acids: CASSYPRQGNEKLFF.

This clonotype came up a few times. The V call is TRBV11-2, the J call TRBJ2-7; D is uncertain. Germline V CDR1 and CDR2: SGHAT, FQNNGV. The CDR3 is 13 amino acids. With 1 base removed from V and 5 bases from J, the gap between germline ends came to 9 bases. CDR3 sequence (DNA): TGTGCCAGCAGCTTAGGAGGCCGACACGAGCAGTACTTC. Amino acid sequence: CASSLGGRHEQYF.

The gene calls are TRBV7-9 and TRBJ2-1; TRBD2 aligns across 9 bases. After removal of 7 bases from V and 4 bases from J, the junction contained 8 bases not matched to a gene. The CDR3 consists of 15 residues. Germline assignment: CDR1 SEHNR and CDR2 FQNEAQ (reference sequence). The CDR3 spells CASIGSGSRYNEQFF. For the CDR3, the DNA is TGTGCCAGCATCGGTAGCGGGAGTAGGTACAATGAGCAGTTCTTC.

Notes on this clonotype: At one of its ends the junction is not consistent with the germline gene, which may arise from a read error. This chain links TRBV20-1 with TRBJ2-3; 7 nucleotides match TRBD2. CDR1 and CDR2 (germline): DFQATT, SNEGSKA (reference sequence). The CDR3 length is 12 residues. The CDR3 sequence is CSVQRGTGTQYF. CDR3 in DNA: TGCAGTGTGCAGCGGGGCACAGGTACGCAGTATTTT.

This clonotype was counted between two and nine times. The chain links TRBV27 to TRBJ2-1; D gene unclear. Trimming took 6 bases from V and 7 from J, leaving 13 bases between them. CDR3 length: 13 residues. CDR1 MNHEY and CDR2 SMNVEV come from the germline V gene (reference sequence). The DNA for the CDR3 is TGTGCCAGCAGCTATGAAGGGCTGAATGAGCAGTTCTTC. This gives the protein CASSYEGLNEQFF.

On this clonotype itself: The junction differs from germline at one of its ends, possibly a read error. This chain joins TRBV5-1 and TRBJ1-2, with D unclear. The germline V gene encodes CDR1 SGHRS and CDR2 YFSETQ. The CDR3 is made up of 14 amino acids. Here the CDR3 DNA reads TGCGCCAGCAGCTTGGCCATAGAGAACTATGGCCACACCTTC. Translated: CASSLAIENYGHTF.

V gene TRBV5-1 combines with J gene TRBJ1-1; no clear D. V was pared by 4 bases and J by 0 bases, with 10 bases between. This CDR3 is built from 14 residues. The germline gives CDR1 SGHRS, CDR2 YFSETQ. The CDR3 reads CASSNTVMNTEAFF. The CDR3, as DNA: TGCGCCAGCAGCAATACAGTGATGAACACTGAAGCTTTCTTT.

This clonotype has more than one count but fewer than ten. This chain uses TRBV20-1 with TRBJ1-5; D gene ambiguous. Trimming stripped 0 bases from V and 6 bases from J, with 6 bases between. The CDR3 extends over 12 amino acids. CDR1 and CDR2 from the germline V gene are DFQATT and SNEGSKA (reference sequence). The CDR3 spells CSARDARQPQHF. In DNA, the CDR3 is TGCAGTGCTAGAGATGCCCGTCAGCCCCAGCATTTT.

The count of this clonotype is one. The chain employs TRBV21-1 and TRBJ2-7. TRBV21-1 is deemed a pseudogene. This CDR3 spans 17 amino acids. CDR3 protein: CASSRPPSGSSYNEQYF. For the CDR3, the DNA is TGTGCCAGCAGCAGGCCACCTTCGGGCAGCTCCTACAATGAGCAGTACTTC.